This T cell receptor (beta chain) was profiled in a study of T-cell memory formation after mild COVID-19. General study points: CD4+ contracting clones lay mainly in CM and EM, CD8+ ones in EMRA. There was no confirmation that second-wave clones peaking on day 37 were SARS-CoV-2 specific.

The CDR3 runs to 11 residues. Germline values: CDR1 SGHAT, CDR2 FQNNGV. Trimming removed 2 bases at V and 8 bases at J, with 3 bases between. This clonotype was seen more than once but under ten times. Its cognate antigen is unknown. TCRdb recomputed calls from the 5' RACE reads with MiXCR, one row per CDR3 protein. The repertoire has hundreds of thousands of distinct CDR3 sequences, roughly 18% of them found once; the top ten carry 20% to 25%. The genes are TRBV11-2 and TRBJ2-2; D is uncertain. This TCR was sampled from a man between 18 and 35 years old who had mild COVID-19 (a few samples of this study predate the infection). Cell type and time point are not known. The sequencing input was PBMCs or a T cell subset sorted from them (not recorded which). The CDR3 DNA follows: TGTGCCAGCAGCTTACGGGGGGAGCTGTTTTTT. Protein product: CASSLRGELFF.